This T cell receptor beta chain was sequenced for a study of blood T cells in healthy people across ages. Broader study findings: Strong correlation was found linking TCR beta diversity to naive T cell percentage. Comparison with aged donors showed that long-lived donors had more naive CD4+ cells and higher diversity. Unknown donor CMV status possibly confounded expanded clonotype changes.

V lost 6 bases to trimming and J lost 0 bases, with 18 bases between them. The CDR3 runs 15 residues. Germline V gene sequence: CDR1 DFQATT, CDR2 SNEGSKA (reference sequence). As for this clonotype: Its antigen remains unknown.

Next came a second PCR, run for about 6 to 11 cycles, which used a sample-barcoded 5' primer along with a J-beta primer mix. Using its own MiXCR run on the 5' RACE reads, TCRdb lists one record per CDR3 protein. The data show approximately 940,000 distinct CDR3 sequences, under 50% seen once. The TCR was taken from a man younger than 45 in good health. Sequencing used blood. The chain uses TRBV20-1 and TRBJ2-7; a possible D gene is TRBD1 (6 bases). The CDR3 sequence: CSADAGARDSYEQYF. CDR3 DNA sequence: TGCAGTGCCGATGCAGGGGCCCGCGACTCCTACGAGCAGTACTTC.